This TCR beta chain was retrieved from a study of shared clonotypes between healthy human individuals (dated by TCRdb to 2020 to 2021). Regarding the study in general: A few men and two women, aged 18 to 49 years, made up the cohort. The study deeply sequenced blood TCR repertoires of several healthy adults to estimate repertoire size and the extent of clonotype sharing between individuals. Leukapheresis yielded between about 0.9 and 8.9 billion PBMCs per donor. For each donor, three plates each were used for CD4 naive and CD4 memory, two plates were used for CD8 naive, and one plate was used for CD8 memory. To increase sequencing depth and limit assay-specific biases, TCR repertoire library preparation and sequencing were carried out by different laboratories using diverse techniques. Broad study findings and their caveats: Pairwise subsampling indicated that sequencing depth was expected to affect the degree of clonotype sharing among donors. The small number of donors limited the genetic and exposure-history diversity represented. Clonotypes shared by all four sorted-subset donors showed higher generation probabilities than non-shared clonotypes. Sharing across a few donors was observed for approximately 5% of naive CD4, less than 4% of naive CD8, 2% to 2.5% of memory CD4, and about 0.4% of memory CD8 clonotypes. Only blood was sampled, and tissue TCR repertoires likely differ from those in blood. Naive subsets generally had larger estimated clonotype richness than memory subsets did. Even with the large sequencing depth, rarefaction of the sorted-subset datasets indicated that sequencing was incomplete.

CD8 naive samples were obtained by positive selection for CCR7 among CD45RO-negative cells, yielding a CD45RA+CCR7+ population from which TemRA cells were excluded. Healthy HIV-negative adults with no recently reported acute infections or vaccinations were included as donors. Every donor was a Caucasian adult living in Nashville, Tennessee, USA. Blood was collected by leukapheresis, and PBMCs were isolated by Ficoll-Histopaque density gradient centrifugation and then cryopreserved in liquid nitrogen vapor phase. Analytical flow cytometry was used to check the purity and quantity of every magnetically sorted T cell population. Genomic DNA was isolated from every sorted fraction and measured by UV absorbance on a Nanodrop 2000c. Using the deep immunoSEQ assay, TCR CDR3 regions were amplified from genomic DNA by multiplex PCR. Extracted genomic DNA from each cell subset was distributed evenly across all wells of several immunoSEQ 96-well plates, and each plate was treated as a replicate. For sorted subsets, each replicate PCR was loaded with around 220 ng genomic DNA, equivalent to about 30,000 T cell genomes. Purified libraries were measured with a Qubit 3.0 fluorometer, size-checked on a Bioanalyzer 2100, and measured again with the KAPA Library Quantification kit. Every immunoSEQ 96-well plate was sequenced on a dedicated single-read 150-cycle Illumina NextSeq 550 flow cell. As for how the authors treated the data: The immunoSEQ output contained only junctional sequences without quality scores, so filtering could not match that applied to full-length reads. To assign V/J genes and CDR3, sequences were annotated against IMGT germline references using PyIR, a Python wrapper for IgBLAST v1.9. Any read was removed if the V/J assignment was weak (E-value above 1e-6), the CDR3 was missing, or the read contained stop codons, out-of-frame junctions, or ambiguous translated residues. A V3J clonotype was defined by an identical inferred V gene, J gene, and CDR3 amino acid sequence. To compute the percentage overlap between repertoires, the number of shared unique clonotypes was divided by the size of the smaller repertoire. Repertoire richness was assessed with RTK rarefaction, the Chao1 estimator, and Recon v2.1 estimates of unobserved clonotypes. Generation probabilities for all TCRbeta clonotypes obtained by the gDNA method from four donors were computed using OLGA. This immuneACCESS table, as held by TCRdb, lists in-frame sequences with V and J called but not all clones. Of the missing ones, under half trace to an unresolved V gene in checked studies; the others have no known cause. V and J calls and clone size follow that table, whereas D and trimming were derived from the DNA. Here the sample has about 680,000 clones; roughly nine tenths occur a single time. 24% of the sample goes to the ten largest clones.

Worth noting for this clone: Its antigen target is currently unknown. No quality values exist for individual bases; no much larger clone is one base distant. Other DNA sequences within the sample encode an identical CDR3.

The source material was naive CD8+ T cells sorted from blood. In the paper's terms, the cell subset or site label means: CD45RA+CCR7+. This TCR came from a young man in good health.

The nucleotide sequence is TGTGCCAGCAGTTTCCGTGCCACAGATACGCAGTATTTT. Translation gives CASSFRATDTQYF. The V and J genes are TRBV28 and TRBJ2-3, with an unclear D gene assignment. The V end loses 3 bases and the J end loses 2 bases, and a stretch of 6 bases separates them. The germline V gene gives CDR1 as MDHEN and CDR2 as SYDVKM. The CDR3 starts with the cysteine, ends with the phenylalanine, and has 13 residues. Just CDR3 DNA is preserved here, 39 bases in frame from base 1.